A single sample is the source of the 11 T cell receptor beta chains below, sequenced in a study of T-cell memory formation after mild COVID-19. MiXCR, run by TCRdb on the 5' RACE reads, gives a single entry per CDR3 protein. The sample lists roughly 500,000 distinct CDR3 sequences, around 21% occurring once. Sequenced input: PBMCs or a T cell subset sorted from them (not recorded which). The origin of the receptors is an adult woman who had mild COVID-19 (a few samples of this study predate the infection). Cell type and time point are not known.

V usage is TRBV2 and J usage is TRBJ2-7, with D hard to call. The ends were cut back, 7 bases at V and 2 bases at J, with 9 bases in the middle. The CDR3 contains 12 residues. Germline V gives CDR1 SNHLY, CDR2 FYNNEI. The CDR3 DNA is TGTGCCAGCAAAGACGGCACCTACGAGCAGTACTTC. Its translation is CASKDGTYEQYF.

The rearrangement joins TRBV5-1 to TRBJ2-5, with 9 bases that match TRBD2. After removal of 4 bases from V and 2 bases from J, the junction contained 6 bases not matched to a gene. This CDR3 region has 15 residues. The germline V gene encodes CDR1 SGHRS and CDR2 YFSETQ. CDR3: CASSVGGLAQETQYF. CDR3 DNA sequence: TGCGCCAGCAGCGTGGGGGGACTAGCTCAAGAGACCCAGTACTTC.

This chain uses TRBV12-3 or TRBV12-4 with TRBJ1-4; D possibly corresponds to TRBD1 (6 bases). This CDR3 is 15 amino acids long. V lost 3 bases and J 8 bases, leaving 16 bases between the germline ends. As DNA, the CDR3 is TGTGCCAGCAGTTTCGTCGGGACACGGCAAGAAAAACTGTTTTTT. Its translation is CASSFVGTRQEKLFF.

The chain uses TRBV4-1 and TRBJ2-1, with D perhaps TRBD2 (7 bases). The germline V gene encodes CDR1 MGHRA and CDR2 YSYEKL. This CDR3 is 16 amino acids long. The V end lost 0 bases, the J end lost 6 bases, and 15 bases lay between the germline ends. The CDR3 spells CASSQEPKGGVNEQFF. In nucleotides, the CDR3 is TGCGCCAGCAGCCAAGAGCCCAAAGGGGGGGTCAATGAGCAGTTCTTC.

The chain is built from TRBV4-3 and TRBJ2-6; 8 nucleotides line up with TRBD2. The V segment lost 0 bases and the J segment 0 bases; nucleotides outside the gene matches: 10. CDR1 LGHNA and CDR2 YSLEER come from the germline V gene. The CDR3 contains 20 residues. The CDR3 reads CASSQDSWLAGFSGANVLTF. As DNA, the CDR3 is TGCGCCAGCAGCCAAGATAGTTGGCTAGCGGGTTTCTCTGGGGCCAACGTCCTGACTTTC.

This clonotype has more than one count but fewer than ten. This chain joins TRBV9 and TRBJ2-1; D is uncertain. The CDR3 runs to 17 residues. V lost 0 bases and J 1 base, leaving 14 bases between the germline ends. CDR1 SGDLS and CDR2 YYNGEE come from the germline V gene. CDR3 loop: CASSVGLEVSSYNEQFF. The CDR3 nucleotides read TGTGCCAGCAGCGTAGGGTTGGAAGTTTCTTCCTACAATGAGCAGTTCTTC.

The chain combines TRBV5-1 with TRBJ2-5; D not resolved. V was clipped by 0 bases and J by 4 bases, with 25 bases between them. CDR1 and CDR2 from the germline V gene are SGHRS and YFSETQ. This CDR3 is 19 amino acids long. The CDR3 here is CASSLAYSRVNRMGETQYF. The CDR3 nucleotides read TGCGCCAGCAGCTTGGCCTACTCGAGAGTTAATCGGATGGGAGAGACCCAGTACTTC.

The sample holds a few counts of this clonotype. The gene calls are TRBV6-5 and TRBJ2-2; 11 bases fit TRBD1. Germline CDR1 is MNHEY and CDR2 is SVGAGI. This CDR3 region has 13 residues. V lost 6 bases, J lost 10 bases, and 4 bases stayed unmatched. Written as DNA, the CDR3 is TGTGCCAGCAGACGGACAGGGGGCCTGGAGCTGTTTTTT. Its translation is CASRRTGGLELFF.

This rearrangement joins TRBV7-9 to TRBJ1-1; 8 bases match TRBD1. The CDR3 loop spans 14 amino acids. The junction had 6 bases not matched to a gene; V was cut back by 5 bases and J by 4 bases. Germline V CDR1 and CDR2: SEHNR, FQNEAQ (reference sequence). The CDR3 sequence: CASSLDREGTEAFF. In DNA, the CDR3 is TGTGCCAGCAGCCTGGACAGGGAGGGCACTGAAGCTTTCTTT.

The chain is built from TRBV5-6 and TRBJ2-1, with 9 bases aligning to TRBD1. Germline V lookup: CDR1 SGHDT, CDR2 YYEEEE. CDR3 length: 15 residues. Trimming at V came to 0 bases and at J to 7 bases, leaving 5 bases not matched to a gene. The chain's CDR3 is CASSLVDRGENEQFF. DNA for the CDR3: TGTGCCAGCAGCTTGGTCGACAGGGGGGAGAATGAGCAGTTCTTC. Looking up the rest from reference TRBV5-6 and TRBJ2-1 gives the full variable domain: DAGVTQSPTHLIKTRGQQVTLRCSPKSGHDTVSWYQQALGQGPQFIFQYYEEEERQRGNFPDRFSGHQFPNYSSELNVNALLLGDSALYLCASSLVDRGENEQFFGPGTRLTVL.

Only a few counts were recorded for this clonotype. The CDR3 loop is CASSYGGTGRVGYTF. The CDR3 region has the DNA TGTGCCAGCAGCTATGGCGGGACAGGCCGGGTTGGCTACACCTTC. The chain uses TRBV5-6 and TRBJ1-2, with 8 nucleotides matching TRBD1. There are 15 residues in the CDR3. The J segment lost 7 bases and the V segment lost 3 bases, leaving 11 bases of the junction unmatched. Germline CDR1 reads SGHDT; CDR2 reads YYEEEE.